The source of this T cell receptor beta chain is a study of CD8 T cells in Susac syndrome. Controls comprised healthy donors matched for age and sex. TEMRA cells were FACS-enriched and CD8+ and CD4+ T cells negatively isolated. With random hexamers, about 0.5 to 1 ug RNA was reverse transcribed. Amplification of TCR beta CDR3 spanned 54 Vbeta and 13 Jbeta via immunoSEQ multiplex PCR. TCRdb analysed the immunoSEQ multiplex PCR reads with MiXCR anew, one entry per CDR3 protein. Of over 95,000 distinct CDR3 sequences in the sample, 80% to 95% were seen once. Trimming cost V 4 bases and J 7 bases, with 11 bases left between them. This CDR3 has 13 residues. Germline CDR1 and CDR2: SEHNR and FQNEAQ (reference sequence).

The receptor was isolated from a human donor in good health. The specimen was CD4+ T cells from PBMCs. The V and J genes are TRBV7-9 and TRBJ1-5, with D perhaps matching TRBD1 (6 bases). The CDR3 region is CASSSSGAQPQHF. The CDR3 nucleotides are TGTGCCAGCAGCTCTTCAGGGGCGCAGCCCCAGCATTTT.